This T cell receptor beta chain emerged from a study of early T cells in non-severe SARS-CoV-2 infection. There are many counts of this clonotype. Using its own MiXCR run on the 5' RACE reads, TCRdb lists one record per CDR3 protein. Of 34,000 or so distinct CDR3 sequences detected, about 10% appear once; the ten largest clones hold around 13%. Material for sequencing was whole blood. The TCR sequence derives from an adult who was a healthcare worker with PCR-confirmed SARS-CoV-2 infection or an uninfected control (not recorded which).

The CDR3 region is CAWSAGRRGNQPQHF. Here the CDR3 DNA reads TGTGCCTGGAGTGCCGGTCGGCGGGGCAATCAGCCCCAGCATTTT. The V gene is TRBV30, the J gene TRBJ1-5; D remains unclear. CDR1 and CDR2 from the germline V gene are GTSNPN and SVGIG (reference sequence). Trimming removed 1 base at V and 2 bases at J, with 12 bases between. The CDR3 is 15 residues long. Based on the CDR3 plus reference TRBV30 and TRBJ1-5, the full variable domain is SQTIHQWPATLVQPVGSPLSLECTVEGTSNPNLYWYRQAAGRGLQLLFYSVGIGQISSEVPQNLSASRPQDRQFILSSKKLLLSDSGFYLCAWSAGRRGNQPQHFGDGTRLSIL.